The text below deals with one T cell receptor (beta chain). With random hexamers, reverse transcription was performed on about 0.5 to 1 ug of RNA. TCRdb reprocessed the immunoSEQ multiplex PCR reads via MiXCR and lists one record per CDR3 protein. Of some 450,000 distinct CDR3 sequences in the sample, 85% to 90% were seen once. The sample comes from a study of CD8 T cells in Susac syndrome. The CDR3 totals 16 residues. Deletions cut 5 bases from V and 0 bases from J, with 16 bases between. This TCR came from a human donor with multiple sclerosis. Specimen: CD8+ T cells from PBMCs. The chain uses TRBV12-3 or TRBV12-4 and TRBJ1-1; possibly TRBD1 for D (5 bases). Here the CDR3 reads CASSPGTDVLNTEAFF. DNA of the CDR3: TGTGCCAGCAGTCCTGGGACCGATGTTCTGAACACTGAAGCTTTCTTT.